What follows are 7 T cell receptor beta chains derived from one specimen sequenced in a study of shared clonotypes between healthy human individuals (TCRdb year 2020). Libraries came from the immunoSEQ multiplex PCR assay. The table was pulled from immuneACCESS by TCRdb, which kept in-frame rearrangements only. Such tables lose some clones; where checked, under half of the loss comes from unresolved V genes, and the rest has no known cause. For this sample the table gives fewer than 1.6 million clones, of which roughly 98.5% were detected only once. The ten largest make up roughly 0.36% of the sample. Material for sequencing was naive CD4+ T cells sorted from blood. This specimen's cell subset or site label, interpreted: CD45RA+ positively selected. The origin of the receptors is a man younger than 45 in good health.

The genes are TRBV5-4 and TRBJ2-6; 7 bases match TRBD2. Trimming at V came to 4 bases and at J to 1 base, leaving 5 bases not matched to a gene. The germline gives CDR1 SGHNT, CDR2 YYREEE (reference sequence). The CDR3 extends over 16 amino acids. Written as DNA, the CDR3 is TGTGCCAGCAGCCTCCCCGGGGGGTCTGGGGCCAACGTCCTGACTTTC. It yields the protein CASSLPGGSGANVLTF.

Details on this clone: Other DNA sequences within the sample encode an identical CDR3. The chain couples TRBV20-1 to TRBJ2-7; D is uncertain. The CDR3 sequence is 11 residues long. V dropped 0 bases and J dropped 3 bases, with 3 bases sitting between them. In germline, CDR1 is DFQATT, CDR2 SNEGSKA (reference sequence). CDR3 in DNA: TGCAGTGCTAGAGATTACTACGAGCAGTACTTC. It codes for CSARDYYEQYF.

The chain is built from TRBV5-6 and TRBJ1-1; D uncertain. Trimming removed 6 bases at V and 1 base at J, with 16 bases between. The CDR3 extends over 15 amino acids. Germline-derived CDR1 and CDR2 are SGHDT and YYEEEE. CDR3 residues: CASTLGGSRNTEAFF. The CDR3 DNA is TGTGCCAGCACTCTGGGAGGGTCGAGGAACACTGAAGCTTTCTTT.

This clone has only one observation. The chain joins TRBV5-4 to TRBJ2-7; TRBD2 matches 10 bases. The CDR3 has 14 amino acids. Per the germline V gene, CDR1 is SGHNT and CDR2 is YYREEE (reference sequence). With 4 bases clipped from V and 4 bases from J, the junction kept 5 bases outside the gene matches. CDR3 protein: CASSLSGGRYEQYF. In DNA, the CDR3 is TGTGCCAGCAGCCTTAGCGGGGGGCGGTACGAGCAGTACTTC. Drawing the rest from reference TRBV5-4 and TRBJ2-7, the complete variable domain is ETGVTQSPTHLIKTRGQQVTLRCSSQSGHNTVSWYQQALGQGPQFIFQYYREEENGRGNFPPRFSGLQFPNYSSELNVNALELDDSALYLCASSLSGGRYEQYFGPGTRLTVT.

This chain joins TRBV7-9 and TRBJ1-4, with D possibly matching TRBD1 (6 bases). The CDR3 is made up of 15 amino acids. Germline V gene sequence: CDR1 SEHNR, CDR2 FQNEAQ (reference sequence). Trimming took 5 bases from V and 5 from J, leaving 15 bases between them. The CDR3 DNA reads TGTGCCAGCAGCCCGAGGACAGTTAGGAATGAAAAACTGTTTTTT. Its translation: CASSPRTVRNEKLFF.

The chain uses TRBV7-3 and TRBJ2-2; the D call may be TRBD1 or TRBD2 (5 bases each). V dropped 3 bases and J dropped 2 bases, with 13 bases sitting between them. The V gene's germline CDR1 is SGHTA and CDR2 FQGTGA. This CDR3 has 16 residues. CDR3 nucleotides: TGTGCCAGCAGCTTTTCCGGGACCATTAACACCGGGGAGCTGTTTTTT. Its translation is CASSFSGTINTGELFF. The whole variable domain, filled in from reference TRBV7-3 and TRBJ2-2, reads GAGVSQTPSNKVTEKGKYVELRCDPISGHTALYWYRQSLGQGPEFLIYFQGTGAADDSGLPNDRFFAVRPEGSVSTLKIQRTERGDSAVYLCASSFSGTINTGELFFGEGSRLTVL.

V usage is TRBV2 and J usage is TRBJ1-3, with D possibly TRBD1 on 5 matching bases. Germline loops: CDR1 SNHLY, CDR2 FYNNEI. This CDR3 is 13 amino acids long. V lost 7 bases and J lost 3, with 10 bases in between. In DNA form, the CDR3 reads TGTGCCAGCAAGAGGGACGTTGGAAACACCATATATTTT. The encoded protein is CASKRDVGNTIYF.